The clone carrying this T cell receptor beta chain appeared once. The antigen is undetermined. Sequencing of TCR beta was performed on blood CD8+ and CD4+ T cells. This record belongs to a study of CD8 T cells in Susac syndrome. Study-level results: It was acknowledged in the study that the number of individuals who were included in its TCR sequencing and HLA analysis was relatively small.

Germline-derived CDR1 and CDR2 are LGHNA and YNFKEQ. V shed 1 base, J shed 5 bases, and the junction held 6 bases outside the gene matches. The CDR3 covers 15 residues. RNA amounts of roughly 0.45 to 1 ug underwent reverse transcription with random hexamers. It was immunoSEQ multiplex PCR that amplified TCR beta CDR3 across 54 Vbeta and 13 Jbeta. In TCRdb, the immunoSEQ multiplex PCR reads were re-called with MiXCR into one record per CDR3 protein. In the table there are 180,000 or so distinct CDR3 sequences, around 95% of which are singletons. The clonotype was recovered from a human donor in good health. The sample comprised CD4+ T cells from PBMCs. This sequence joins TRBV4-2 and TRBJ2-5; 8 bases map to TRBD1. The CDR3 nucleotides are TGTGCCAGCAGCCAAGGGGGACAGGCAGGGGAGACCCAGTACTTC. Translated: CASSQGGQAGETQYF.